This TCR beta chain was profiled in a study of T cell clonotyping in hematopoietic cell transplantation listed by TCRdb under 2021. Study-wide context: Recipient samples taken before transplant were obtained following cytoreduction. A total of 130 or so blood samples were gathered in the study from 35 to 45 consecutive transplant recipients along with their related donors. Recruitment of patients was conducted between September 2015 and 2017, and follow-up was continued until late 2020 or death.

TCR beta CDR3 regions were amplified from genomic DNA with the immunoSEQ assay, a bias-controlled multiplex PCR using V- and J-specific primers. In a second PCR step, the CDR3 amplicons were tagged with a proprietary barcode plus Illumina adapter sequences. CDR3 libraries were sequenced on an Illumina MiSeq instrument. The published analysis was carried out like this. immunoSEQ Analyzer 3.0 was used for export and quality control, with R Bioconductor and Immunarch used for downstream analyses. Only productive rearrangements in the normalized downsampled data set went into calculating the repertoire metrics. Pathologically expanded clonotypes were defined as those larger than 5 templates in the normalized cohort. Repertoire diversity was measured with the Inverse Simpson Index. To capture all clonotypes, the CMV-specificity analyses were run on the non-normalized data set. As stored in TCRdb, this immuneACCESS dataset retains in-frame rearrangements with V and J assigned. A fraction of the clones does not appear; measured against another copy, unresolved V genes explain less than half of the discrepancy, and the remainder lacks a known reason. V and J calls and clone size are given by that table; D and trimming were obtained from the DNA. Present in this sample are about 36,000 clones, 95% of which were seen just once. Of the sample, around 1.5% is held by the ten largest clones.

The time point label, read with the paper, signifies: recipient sample about 28 days before transplant, after cytoreduction. Blood samples were obtained from recipients approximately 28 days before transplant and at days 30, 100 and 180 after transplant. Using Nuclei Lysis Solution, genomic DNA was extracted from unfractionated peripheral blood mononuclear cells that were either fresh or cryopreserved. As to this clone: Its recognized antigen is unknown. Base qualities are missing; no much larger clone stands one base away.

Broader findings and caveats from the paper: After transplant, TCR diversity in recipients dropped, and pathologically expanded clonotypes climbed progressively between day 30 and day 180. Recipient repertoires showed only a small fraction of overlap with donor repertoires, and over 95% appeared de novo at the given depth. Inverse Simpson Index values from donors and from recipients before transplant predicted broader TCR repertoire diversity after transplant. The sample size was limited, and because cells were not sorted, the contributions of CD4 and CD8 repertoires could not be separated.

Inclusive of the bounding cysteine and phenylalanine, the CDR3 is 9 residues long. The read is trimmed to its CDR3 DNA, 27 bases read in frame from base 1. V is reduced by 9 bases and J by 10 bases, leaving a spacing of 4 bases between them. As encoded in the germline V gene, CDR1 is MNHEY while CDR2 is SVGAGI. Source: peripheral blood mononuclear cells, taken before stem cell transplant. The chain uses TRBV6-5 and TRBJ1-6, with no reliable assignment of the D segment. The TCR comes from a man aged 40-49 years with chronic myeloid leukemia. Some clones in this sample may be carry-over from other donors' samples. The sequenced DNA: TGTGCCAGTGGATCACCCCTCCACTTT. Its protein is CASGSPLHF.